Following are 20 T cell receptor beta chains from one sample sequenced in a study of blood T cell repertoires in COVID-19 (TCRdb year 2020). Libraries were built with the immunoSEQ multiplex PCR assay. TCRdb stores this immuneACCESS table with in-frame sequences only. Part of the clones is absent; in the studies checked, under half of the shortfall reflects unresolved V genes, and no reason is known for the rest. This sample is represented by approximately 60,000 clones; 79% of them were singletons. Jointly, the top ten make up about a fifth of the sample. The sequenced material came from peripheral blood. The receptors stem from a woman of 80 years or more with active or convalescent COVID-19.

The count of this clone is one. The V call is TRBV5-4, the J call TRBJ1-5; D is perhaps TRBD1 (6 bases). V was shortened by 2 bases and J by 6 bases, with 9 bases between the two germline ends. This CDR3 has 13 residues. CDR1 SGHNT and CDR2 YYREEE come from the germline V gene (reference sequence). CDR3 bases: TGTGCCAGCAGCTTACAGGGTCTTCAGCCCCAGCATTTT. Translated: CASSLQGLQPQHF.

The chain links TRBV21-1 to TRBJ1-1; no DNA check was done on the table's D call, TRBD1. TRBV21-1 is noted as a pseudogene. The CDR3 is 14 amino acids. CDR3 bases: TGTGCCTCAAGCAATCCCGACAGGGGTACTGAAGCTTTCTTT. Residues: CASSNPDRGTEAFF.

This clone was found once. The chain links TRBV15 to TRBJ1-2; maybe TRBD1 (6 bases). The CDR3 has 14 amino acids. Germline assignment: CDR1 LNHNV and CDR2 YYDKDF (reference sequence). Trimming pared 0 bases from V and 5 bases from J, leaving 10 bases between. The CDR3 loop reads CATSRDPRGYGYTF. The CDR3 DNA is TGTGCCACCAGCAGAGATCCGAGGGGGTATGGCTACACCTTC.

The genes are TRBV19 and TRBJ1-1; 11 positions match TRBD1. CDR1 is LNHDA, CDR2 SQIVND, per germline (reference sequence). Trimming cost V 7 bases and J 4 bases; bases outside gene matches: 14. The CDR3 sequence is 17 residues long. For the CDR3, the DNA is TGTGCCAGTACCCACCCCCGGACAGGGGGCGTGGGCACTGAAGCTTTCTTT. Protein: CASTHPRTGGVGTEAFF.

This clone was recorded only once. The V gene is TRBV5-6, the J gene TRBJ1-1, with 10 bases aligning to TRBD1. Germline V CDR1 and CDR2: SGHDT, YYEEEE. The CDR3 has 15 residues. The V segment lost 2 bases and the J segment 4 bases; nucleotides outside the gene matches: 5. CDR3 nucleotides: TGTGCCAGCAGCTTCGGGACAGGGGTTGTCACTGAAGCTTTCTTT. Residues: CASSFGTGVVTEAFF.

The V and J genes are TRBV15 and TRBJ1-2; 7 bases match TRBD1. Germline-derived CDR1 and CDR2 are LNHNV and YYDKDF (reference sequence). V trimming: 3 bases; J trimming: 8 bases; junction bases outside the gene matches: 9. This CDR3 spans 14 amino acids. Here the CDR3 DNA reads TGTGCCACCAGCAGGGAGGACAGGATCTTCGGCTACACCTTC. It translates to CATSREDRIFGYTF.

The chain carries TRBV7-8 and TRBJ2-1, with 7 bases aligning to TRBD2. V lost 8 bases and J lost 0; bases outside the gene matches: 7. The germline V gene encodes CDR1 SGHVS and CDR2 FQNEAQ. CDR3 length: 15 amino acids. Here the CDR3 reads CASGKRESSYNEQFF. The CDR3 nucleotides read TGTGCCAGCGGGAAGCGGGAAAGCTCCTACAATGAGCAGTTCTTC. The variable domain in full, with the rest retrieved from reference TRBV7-8 and TRBJ2-1, is GAGVSQSPRYKVAKRGQDVALRCDPISGHVSLFWYQQALGQGPEFLTYFQNEAQLDKSGLPSDRFFAERPEGSVSTLKIQRTQQEDSAVYLCASGKRESSYNEQFFGPGTRLTVL.

This clone was detected only once. The chain combines TRBV14 with TRBJ2-4, with a weak D call TRBD2 (6 bases). Germline loops: CDR1 SGHDN, CDR2 FVKESK. The CDR3 runs 17 residues. V lost 0 bases and J lost 2, with 14 bases in between. This chain's CDR3 is CASSQDPISGTKNIQYF. Written as DNA, the CDR3 is TGTGCCAGCAGCCAAGATCCGATTAGCGGAACCAAAAACATTCAGTACTTC.

This sequence joins TRBV9 and TRBJ2-3; tentatively, D is TRBD1 (6 bases). Trimming took off 5 bases at V and 6 bases at J, with 19 bases between the two ends. Germline assignment: CDR1 SGDLS and CDR2 YYNGEE. There are 15 residues in the CDR3. CDR3 in amino acids: CASSLRGGEYDTQYF. DNA for the CDR3: TGTGCCAGCAGTCTCAGAGGGGGAGAGTACGATACGCAGTATTTT. The entire variable domain, with the rest obtained from reference TRBV9 and TRBJ2-3, is as follows: DSGVTQTPKHLITATGQRVTLRCSPRSGDLSVYWYQQSLDQGLQFLIQYYNGEERAKGNILERFSAQQFPDLHSELNLSSLELGDSALYFCASSLRGGEYDTQYFGPGTRLTVL.

The genes are TRBV7-6 and TRBJ1-5; perhaps TRBD1 as D (5 bases). CDR1 and CDR2 from the germline V gene are SGHVS and FNYEAQ. With 1 base removed from V and 7 bases from J, the gap between germline ends came to 11 bases. The CDR3 is 14 residues long. CDR3 sequence reads: CASSLDAGGQPQHF. CDR3 DNA sequence: TGTGCCAGCAGCTTAGATGCGGGGGGACAGCCCCAGCATTTT.

The genes are TRBV7-9 and TRBJ2-1; 8 bases match TRBD2. This CDR3 region has 13 residues. J was trimmed by 4 bases and V by 7 bases; bases with no gene match: 3. Germline CDR1 is SEHNR and CDR2 is FQNEAQ (reference sequence). CDR3 protein: CASTTSDYNEQFF. CDR3 in DNA: TGTGCCAGCACGACTAGCGATTACAATGAGCAGTTCTTC.

The rearrangement links TRBV19 to TRBJ1-5; TRBD1 matches at 9 bases. This CDR3 comprises 16 residues. Trimming took 4 bases from V and 4 from J; bases not matched to a gene: 8. Germline CDR1 LNHDA, CDR2 SQIVND (reference sequence). The CDR3 DNA is TGTGCCAGTAGTAAAGACAGGGGGATTCCGAATCAGCCCCAGCATTTT. It specifies CASSKDRGIPNQPQHF.

V gene TRBV5-1 combines with J gene TRBJ2-1, with TRBD2 identical over 7 bases. In germline, CDR1 is SGHRS, CDR2 YFSETQ. The ends lost 0 bases at V and 9 bases at J; junction bases unmatched: 6. The CDR3 consists of 14 residues. The CDR3 sequence: CASSLGPSGAEQFF. CDR3 coding DNA: TGCGCCAGCAGCTTGGGGCCTAGCGGTGCTGAGCAGTTCTTC.

The J gene is TRBJ1-6, the V gene TRBV5-1; 10 bases align to TRBD1. The CDR3 extends over 16 amino acids. In germline, CDR1 is SGHRS, CDR2 YFSETQ. V lost 4 bases, J lost 9 bases, and 10 bases stayed unmatched. CDR3 sequence: CASSRNGQGEGSPLHF. The CDR3 coding sequence is TGCGCCAGCAGCCGAAATGGACAGGGGGAAGGTTCACCCCTCCACTTT. The whole variable domain, filled in from reference TRBV5-1 and TRBJ1-6, reads KAGVTQTPRYLIKTRGQQVTLSCSPISGHRSVSWYQQTPGQGLQFLFEYFSETQRNKGNFPGRFSGRQFSNSRSEMNVSTLELGDSALYLCASSRNGQGEGSPLHFGNGTRLTVT.

The chain combines TRBV5-1 with TRBJ1-1; D may be TRBD1 (5 bases). The CDR3 length is 12 residues. The V end lost 6 bases, the J end lost 6 bases, and 12 bases lay between the germline ends. Per the germline V gene, CDR1 is SGHRS and CDR2 is YFSETQ. Here the CDR3 reads CASTQGNAEAFF. The CDR3 DNA reads TGCGCCAGCACTCAGGGAAATGCTGAAGCTTTCTTT.

This clone was detected only a few times. The J gene is TRBJ2-2, the V gene TRBV19; possible D gene TRBD2, 6 bases. The germline CDR1 and CDR2 sequences are LNHDA and SQIVND (reference sequence). The CDR3 spans 19 residues. Trimming cost V 6 bases and J 1 base, with 24 bases left between them. The CDR3 here is CASRPPRRASHRNTGELFF. The CDR3 nucleotides read TGTGCCAGTAGACCACCTCGGAGGGCGTCTCATAGGAACACCGGGGAGCTGTTTTTT.

The gene calls are TRBV9 and TRBJ1-2, with 8 bases matching TRBD1. Germline CDR1 SGDLS, CDR2 YYNGEE. V lost 4 bases, J lost 4 bases, and 12 bases stayed unmatched. CDR3 length: 16 amino acids. CDR3: CASSPTQDRARYGYTF. In DNA, the CDR3 is TGTGCCAGCAGCCCAACTCAGGACAGGGCCCGCTATGGCTACACCTTC.

The rearrangement uses TRBV27 and TRBJ1-5; 7 nucleotides line up with TRBD1. Germline lookup yields CDR1 MNHEY and CDR2 SMNVEV (reference sequence). The CDR3 covers 18 residues. Trimming took 8 bases from V and 2 from J; bases not matched to a gene: 18. CDR3: CASATTGDGASGNQPQHF. The CDR3 nucleotides are TGTGCCAGCGCTACTACAGGGGACGGGGCGAGTGGCAATCAGCCCCAGCATTTT.

This rearrangement joins TRBV4-2 to TRBJ2-5; 9 bases match TRBD1. Germline CDR1 LGHNA, CDR2 YNFKEQ. The CDR3 spans 16 residues. After removal of 3 bases from V and 5 bases from J, the junction contained 10 bases not matched to a gene. This CDR3 is CASSQVGQGIGETQYF. For the CDR3, the DNA is TGTGCCAGCAGCCAGGTGGGACAGGGAATTGGGGAGACCCAGTACTTC.

The rearrangement uses TRBV19 and TRBJ2-6; TRBD1 is a possible D gene (5 bases). CDR3 length: 13 amino acids. Trimming shortened V by 4 bases and J by 9 bases, and 10 bases separated the two germline ends. Germline lookup yields CDR1 LNHDA and CDR2 SQIVND (reference sequence). The CDR3 DNA reads as TGTGCCAGTAGTAAGGGGCCCTACAACGTCCTGACTTTC. Translating gives CASSKGPYNVLTF.